These T cell receptor beta chains were read from a single sample in a study of T cell changes during pregnancy in multiple sclerosis. Some clones are missing from TCRdb's copy, which holds only in-frame ones; the method was immunoSEQ multiplex PCR. This sample has about 36,000 clones, with 85% to 95% found just once. The sample taken for sequencing was PBMCs (not recorded whether the cells were cultured). These receptors originate from a female donor with multiple sclerosis, enrolled in a pregnancy study. Each CDR3 is given with its conserved first and last residue. A D gene is named only where the DNA matches it firmly. Size is stated for part of the rows, as once, few or many counts, or as a class when the clone is expanded.

V	J	D	size	length	DNA	CDR3
TRBV19	TRBJ2-4	NA	NA	14	TGTGCCAGTAGGGGCTCTCTAGCCAAAAACATTCAGTACTTC	CASRGSLAKNIQYF
TRBV6-6	TRBJ1-2	NA	NA	15	TGTGCCAGCCGGGGGCAGCTACACTATGACTATGGCTACACCTTC	CASRGQLHYDYGYTF
TRBV11-1	TRBJ2-3	TRBD1	once	17	TGTGCCAGCAGTGCCCCTACCGGGACAGGATCCACAGATACGCAGTATTTT	CASSAPTGTGSTDTQYF
TRBV7-6	TRBJ2-3	TRBD2	NA	17	TGTGCCAGCAGCCTCAGGCTAGCGGGAGGGGGCACAGATACGCAGTATTTT	CASSLRLAGGGTDTQYF
TRBV2	TRBJ2-5	NA	NA	12	TGTGCCAGCAGACTAGTTCGGGAGACCCAGTACTTC	CASRLVRETQYF
TRBV10-3	TRBJ2-3	NA	NA	15	TGTGCCATCAGTGGTGAGCGGACTAGCACAGATACGCAGTATTTT	CAISGERTSTDTQYF
TRBV4-1	TRBJ2-1	TRBD1	NA	16	TGCGCCAGCAGCCTAGTTATCAGGGGGTCCTACAATGAGCAGTTCTTC	CASSLVIRGSYNEQFF
TRBV5-1	TRBJ2-7	NA	NA	14	TGCGCCAGCAGCTTGGCGTCACCGACGGGGGAGCAGTACTTC	CASSLASPTGEQYF
TRBV18	TRBJ2-1	TRBD1	NA	16	TGTGCCAGCTCACCTTTGACAGGGATAGGTTCAGATGAGCAGTTCTTC	CASSPLTGIGSDEQFF
TRBV7-8	TRBJ2-2	TRBD2	NA	17	TGTGCCAGCAGCCAACCGCGGGGGACTCTGAACACCGGGGAGCTGTTTTTT	CASSQPRGTLNTGELFF